This T cell receptor beta chain is from a study of regulatory T cells in long-lasting Graves disease. This clonotype was detected only a few times. Its matching antigen is unknown. Time point given: newly diagnosed GD, antithyroid drugs for less than 3 months. Researchers made the TCR library from RNA that was extracted from PBMCs. V gave up 4 bases and J gave up 4 bases; unmatched junction bases: 3. The CDR3 totals 15 residues. Looked up from germline, CDR1 is SGHDT and CDR2 is YYEEEE. General study results and limits: Patients with persistent disease showed a bias toward TRBV28, TRBJ1-2 and TRBJ2-5. Persistent Graves' patients showed a TCR diversity that was lower than that of newly diagnosed ones. Those with persistent disease had in common more public clonotypes (2,741) than new patients (approximately 1,000).

Assembly of TCR beta libraries relied on iRepertoire HTBI primers together with Arm-PCR of CDR3 regions. TCRdb itself ran the multiplex PCR reads through MiXCR, one entry per CDR3 protein. The repertoire holds roughly 520,000 distinct CDR3 sequences, with around 12% as singletons. These data also featured in a second study, about T cells in Graves' hyperthyroidism and ophthalmopathy.

V is TRBV5-6 and J is TRBJ2-2, with 11 positions matching TRBD2. Source: peripheral blood mononuclear cells (PBMCs), taken at new diagnosis, from a patient treated with antithyroid drugs. The receptor was derived from a woman aged 30 to 39 with Graves disease. The CDR3 DNA sequence: TGTGCCAGCAGCCAACTAGCGGGAGTCACCGGGGAGCTGTTTTTT. Its protein product is CASSQLAGVTGELFF.